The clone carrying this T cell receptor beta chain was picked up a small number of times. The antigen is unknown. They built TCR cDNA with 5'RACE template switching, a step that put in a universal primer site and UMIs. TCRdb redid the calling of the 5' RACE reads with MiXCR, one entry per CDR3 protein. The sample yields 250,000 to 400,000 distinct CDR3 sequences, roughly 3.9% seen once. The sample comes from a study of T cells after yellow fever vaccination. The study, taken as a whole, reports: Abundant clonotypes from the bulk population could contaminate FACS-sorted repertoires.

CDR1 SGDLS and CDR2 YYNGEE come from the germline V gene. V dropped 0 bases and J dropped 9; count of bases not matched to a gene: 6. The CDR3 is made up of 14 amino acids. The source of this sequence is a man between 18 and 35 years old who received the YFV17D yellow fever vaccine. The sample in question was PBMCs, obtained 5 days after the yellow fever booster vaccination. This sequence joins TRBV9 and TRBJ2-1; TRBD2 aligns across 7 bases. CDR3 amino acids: CASSVGGLGSEQFF. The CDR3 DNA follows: TGTGCCAGCAGCGTAGGTGGACTAGGCAGTGAGCAGTTCTTC.